This T cell receptor (beta chain) is from a study of blood T cell repertoires in COVID-19. Study-wide background: Researchers got acute and convalescent COVID-19 samples from the United States, Italy and Spain. T cells, B-cell-depleted T cells, or PBMCs provided the cDNA or gDNA that served as material.

As originally analysed: Amplifying reference gene primers gave estimates of nucleated cell counts. Repertoires were generated with immunoSEQ multiplex PCR, while TCRdb's copy carries only in-frame clones and drops some. The DNA was the basis for D and trimming; V, J and clone size are from that table. This sample carries 100,000 or so clones, about four fifths of them seen once, and the ten largest clones take 8.5% to 12%. V lost 4 bases and J lost 2; bases outside the gene matches: 4. This CDR3 has 15 amino acids. The V gene's germline CDR1 is MNHEY and CDR2 SMNVEV (reference sequence). The V and J genes are TRBV27 and TRBJ2-7, with 11 bases lining up with TRBD1. Sequencing used peripheral blood. This TCR came from a human donor in a cohort sampled during active COVID-19. CDR3 loop: CASSSPGQGAYEQYF. The CDR3 coding sequence is TGTGCCAGCAGTTCCCCGGGACAGGGGGCCTACGAGCAGTACTTC.